The clone carrying this TCR beta chain came up a few times. What it binds is unknown. In TCRdb, the 5' RACE reads were re-called with MiXCR into one record per CDR3 protein. The table lists about 260,000 distinct CDR3 sequences, under 15% of them singletons. These data come from a study of T cells after yellow fever vaccination. General observations from the study: Re-detected after boosting: most primary clones, more than 95% of CD4 and 80% to 90% of CD8. Only a small proportion of the clonotypes turned up in both the CD4 and the CD8 compartments, likely arising from convergent recombination. The presence of abundant clonotypes contaminating from the bulk population was possible in FACS-sorted repertoires. Weaker, the secondary response had a peak occurring faster, on day 5 versus 15.

The sequence was collected from a man aged 25 to 40 who received the YFV17D yellow fever vaccine. This specimen consisted of CD4+ T cells sorted from PBMCs, obtained 45 days after the yellow fever booster vaccination.

CDR3 nucleotides: TGCGCCAGCAGCCTCGCTTCTAATCAAGAGACCCAGTACTTC. This gives the protein CASSLASNQETQYF. The V and J genes are TRBV5-1 and TRBJ2-5; D gene uncertain. Germline loops: CDR1 SGHRS, CDR2 YFSETQ. This CDR3 contains 14 residues. V was cut by 4 bases and J by 2 bases, with 12 bases left in between.